This T cell receptor (beta chain) stems from a study of molecular identifiers for immune sequencing clone quantification. Study-wide results and limits: Clones that exceeded 20 RNA copies held over 99% of effector molecules, yet under 1% in naive cells. Barcodes shared by identical TCR molecules could lead to underestimated sizes of highly expanded clones.

The CDR3 consists of 12 residues. The germline gives CDR1 SNHLY, CDR2 FYNNEI. Trimming took off 8 bases at V and 4 bases at J, with 10 bases between the two ends. Libraries of bulk TCR were made by previously described methods (with listed TCR primers). TCRdb independently ran MiXCR on the PCR reads; one entry per CDR3 protein. The sample records about 510,000 distinct CDR3 sequences, about 26% being singletons. This clonotype was counted many times. Its antigen remains unknown. Sequencing was done on a sample of naive CD8+ T cells from blood, with Jurkat cell RNA spiked in. Specified subset: FACS-sorted CD8+CD4-CCR7+CD45RA+ naive T cells. This clonotype was obtained from a human donor in good health. Some libraries in this study had Jurkat cell RNA spiked in. This chain links TRBV2 with TRBJ2-3; D might be TRBD2 (6 bases). The CDR3 reads CASGTFADTQYF. The DNA for the CDR3 is TGTGCCAGCGGGACTTTCGCAGATACGCAGTATTTT.